A single sample is the source of the 26 T cell receptor beta chains below, sequenced in a study of CD8+ T cells in alopecia areata. Once RNA had been extracted, it was reverse transcribed into cDNA to act as the sequencing template. Generated by immunoSEQ multiplex PCR, the TCRdb table keeps only in-frame clones and is missing some. There are around 290,000 clones in the sample, none observed a single time. Cells that came from pooled cutaneous lymph nodes were sorted using CD4, CD8alpha, NKG2D, NKG2ACE and other markers. Sequencing was performed on CD4+ T cells sorted from a lymph node. The source is a C3H/HeJ mouse with alopecia areata. Mouse strain MHC haplotype: H2-k.

Regarding this clone: The gene names given are mouse names. The read comes to an end 4 residues before the CDR3 does, leaving the germline J gene to fill in the end. The same CDR3 is also encoded by other DNA sequences in this sample. The chain has TRBV1 and TRBJ1-2, with D hard to call. The CDR3 has 14 amino acids. CDR1 NSQYPW and CDR2 LRSPGD come from the germline V gene (reference sequence). Trimming took 3 bases from V and 0 from J, leaving 8 bases between them. Partial CDR3 DNA: TGCACCTGCAGTGCGTCCACAGCAAACTCC. It codes for CTCSASTANS. The CDR3 in full is CTCSASTANSDYTF.

Concerning this clone itself: The listed genes are named as in mouse. CDR3 DNA, as far as it was read: TGTGCCAGCAGTGAACCTGGACTGGGCTATGCT. Amino acid sequence: CASSEPGLGYA. The whole CDR3 sequence reads CASSEPGLGYAEQFF. The rearrangement joins TRBV13-3 to TRBJ2-1; 8 bases map to TRBD2. Read data end 4 residues before the CDR3 end; the end is taken from the germline J gene. V lost 2 bases to trimming and J lost 3 bases; unmatched junction nucleotides: 4. The germline gives CDR1 NNHDY, CDR2 SYVADS. CDR3 size: 15 residues.

This clone was detected a few times. All gene names here are mouse names. Sequencing ends 4 residues short of the CDR3 end; the germline J gene provides the rest. The chain couples TRBV1 to TRBJ1-2, with 7 positions matching TRBD1. The trim removed 1 base at V and 2 bases at J, leaving 7 bases unmatched. The V gene's germline CDR1 is NSQYPW and CDR2 LRSPGD (reference sequence). There are 16 residues in the CDR3. The covered CDR3 bases are TGCACCTGCAGTGCAGTCGAGGGGGCGTGGAACTCC. Translated: CTCSAVEGAWNS. The full CDR3 sequence reads CTCSAVEGAWNSDYTF. Full variable domain (missing parts from reference TRBV1 and TRBJ1-2): VTLLEQNPRWRLVPRGQAVNLRCILKNSQYPWMSWYQQDLQKQLQWLFTLRSPGDKEVKSLPGADYLATRVTDTELRLQVANMSQGRTLYCTCSAVEGAWNSDYTFGSGTRLLVI.

Only a few counts were recorded for this clone. The germline and genes are mouse ones. The read halts 4 residues ahead of the CDR3 end, with the missing end drawn from the germline J gene. This chain uses TRBV13-1 with TRBJ1-1; 9 bases are shared with TRBD1. This CDR3 contains 14 residues. Germline V gives CDR1 NSHNY, CDR2 SYGAGN. The CDR3 spells CASSARDRDTEVFF. CDR3 bases read: TGTGCCAGCAGTGCCCGGGACAGGGATACA.

In the case of this clone: Gene names and germline match the mouse. Sequencing ends 4 residues short of the CDR3 end; the germline J gene provides the rest. This chain uses TRBV19 with TRBJ1-1; perhaps TRBD1 as D (6 bases). In germline, CDR1 is FNHDT, CDR2 SITEND (reference sequence). V lost 3 bases and J 4 bases, leaving 10 bases between the germline ends. The CDR3 is made up of 13 amino acids. The CDR3 here is CASSKGGGTEVFF. CDR3 bases read: TGTGCCAGCAGTAAGGGGGGCGGCACA.

This clone was seen a handful of times. Here the gene names and germline are mouse. The read halts 3 residues ahead of the CDR3 end, with the missing end drawn from the germline J gene. The V gene is TRBV13-1, the J gene TRBJ1-6; perhaps TRBD1 as D (6 bases). TRBJ1-6 is known as an ORF, though its function is uncertain. The CDR3 covers 14 residues. Per the germline V gene, CDR1 is NSHNY and CDR2 is SYGAGN. V was pared by 3 bases and J by 3 bases, with 7 bases between. CDR3 in amino acids: CASSGDIYNSPLYF. CDR3 DNA (partial): TGTGCCAGCAGTGGGGACATCTATAATTCGCCC.

This clone has just a few counts. Gene and germline names: mouse. The CDR3 end lies 4 residues beyond the end of the read and is filled in from the germline J gene. The identical CDR3 is also encoded by other nucleotide sequences in the sample. J is TRBJ2-7 and V is TRBV17; 7 nucleotides agree with TRBD2. Germline CDR1 and CDR2: MNHDT and YYDKIL. The length of the CDR3 is 13 residues. V lost 3 bases to trimming and J lost 3 bases; unmatched junction nucleotides: 2. CDR3 protein: CASSSLGGYEQYF. CDR3 bases read: TGTGCTAGCAGTAGTTTGGGGGGCTAT.

Worth noting for this clone: Germline and genes: mouse. The observed sequence ends 4 residues before the CDR3 terminus, with the missing tail filled in from the germline J gene. The V and J genes are TRBV17 and TRBJ2-1; 9 bases line up with TRBD2. CDR1 and CDR2 from the germline V gene are MNHDT and YYDKIL. The CDR3 length is 13 residues. The part of the CDR3 DNA that was read is TGTGCTAGCAGTAGTCTGGGGGGGACT. The encoded protein is CASSSLGGT. From start to end, the CDR3 is CASSSLGGTEQFF.

The table lists this clone with a few counts. The genes and germline here are from mouse. The read is 4 residues too short to cover the CDR3 end, so that end is filled in from the germline J gene. The rearrangement links TRBV19 to TRBJ2-3; possible D gene TRBD2, 5 bases. V was trimmed by 0 bases and J by 0 bases, leaving 11 bases between them. CDR1 and CDR2 from the germline V gene are FNHDT and SITEND (reference sequence). The CDR3 loop spans 16 amino acids. The sequenced CDR3 bases are TGTGCCAGCAGTATAGCTATCAGGACTAGTGCAGAA. Translating gives CASSIAIRTSAE. The full CDR3 protein is CASSIAIRTSAETLYF.

Concerning this clone: Gene names refer to mouse genes. The read terminates 4 residues ahead of where the CDR3 ends, so the germline J gene completes it. Other DNA variants within this sample encode the same CDR3. The chain has TRBV1 and TRBJ2-7, with D maybe TRBD2 (6 bases). Trimming pared 4 bases from V and 3 bases from J, leaving 7 bases between. The CDR3 is 12 residues long. Germline lookup yields CDR1 NSQYPW and CDR2 LRSPGD (reference sequence). This chain's CDR3 is CTCSVLGYEQYF. CDR3 bases read: TGCACCTGCAGTGTACTGGGCTAT.

A few counts support this clone. Genes and germline come from the mouse. The read is 4 residues too short to cover the CDR3 end, so that end is filled in from the germline J gene. The same CDR3 also results from other DNA sequences found in this sample. V and J are TRBV31 and TRBJ2-7, with 9 bases identical to TRBD2. This CDR3 spans 14 amino acids. Germline V lookup: CDR1 GKSSPN, CDR2 SITVG. CDR3 bases read: TGTGCCTGGAGTCTAGATGACTGGGGGTAT. Translating gives CAWSLDDWGY. The whole CDR3 reads CAWSLDDWGYEQYF.

The table lists this clone with a few counts. Mouse germline and gene names are used. The observed sequence ends 3 residues before the CDR3 terminus, with the missing tail filled in from the germline J gene. The V and J genes are TRBV5 and TRBJ1-6, with D possibly matching TRBD1 (6 bases). TRBJ1-6 falls under the ORF class, with uncertain function. The CDR3 contains 14 residues. Looked up from germline, CDR1 is LGHNA and CDR2 is YNLKQL (reference sequence). V was shortened by 0 bases and J by 9 bases, with 9 bases between the two germline ends. CDR3 loop: CASSQDRGGSPLYF. The covered CDR3 bases are TGTGCCAGCAGCCAAGACAGGGGTGGTTCGCCC.

This clone has at least ten counts. Gene names are the mouse ones. The read falls 4 residues short of the CDR3 end, and the missing part is taken from the germline J gene. This chain connects TRBV17 to TRBJ2-2; 12 nucleotides align to TRBD2. Germline V gene lookup returns CDR1 MNHDT and CDR2 YYDKIL. CDR3 length: 16 amino acids. Trimming cost V 6 bases and J 4 bases; bases outside gene matches: 6. CDR3 DNA, as far as it was read: TGTGCTAGCAGAGACTGGGGGGGCGCGAGCACCGGG. This translates into CASRDWGGASTG. The full CDR3 protein reads CASRDWGGASTGQLYF.

In this sample, this clone turned up many times. Here the gene names and germline are mouse. The read finishes 3 residues shy of the CDR3 end, and the germline J gene is used to complete it. Other DNA variants within this sample encode the same CDR3. V usage is TRBV1 and J usage is TRBJ1-6; TRBD1 agrees at 10 bases. TRBJ1-6 is an ORF, and what it does is uncertain. CDR3 size: 15 residues. Germline lookup yields CDR1 NSQYPW and CDR2 LRSPGD (reference sequence). V shed 3 bases, J shed 5 bases, and the junction held 1 base outside the gene matches. This CDR3 reads CTCSAGTGDNSPLYF. CDR3 bases read: TGCACCTGCAGTGCCGGGACAGGGGATAATTCGCCC.

With respect to this clone: Genes here carry mouse names. The same CDR3 is also encoded by other DNA sequences in this sample. The CDR3 loop is CASSQDWGDYEQYF. CDR3 bases read: TGTGCCAGCAGCCAAGACTGGGGGGACTAT. The chain employs TRBV5 and TRBJ2-7, with 8 bases that match TRBD2. Read data end 4 residues before the CDR3 end; the end is taken from the germline J gene. The CDR3 consists of 14 residues. The germline V gene encodes CDR1 LGHNA and CDR2 YNLKQL (reference sequence). V lost 0 bases, J lost 3 bases, and 1 base stayed unmatched.

Regarding this clone: Mouse germline and gene names are used. The missing CDR3 end, 4 residues past where the read stops, is filled in from the germline J gene. V gene TRBV19 combines with J gene TRBJ1-1, with TRBD1 as a possible D gene (5 bases). Germline V lookup: CDR1 FNHDT, CDR2 SITEND (reference sequence). There are 14 residues in the CDR3. V lost 4 bases and J lost 0, with 10 bases in between. The part of the CDR3 DNA that was read is TGTGCCAGCAGTGTACAGGCAGCAAACACA. It codes for CASSVQAANT. In full, the CDR3 reads CASSVQAANTEVFF.

This clone showed up just a few times. A much bigger clone sits one base away, suggesting this may be a read error. Gene names are mouse gene names. The CDR3 goes on 4 residues after the read ends, and that part is filled in from the germline J gene. The same CDR3 also results from other DNA sequences found in this sample. V usage is TRBV13-1 and J usage is TRBJ2-2; D not resolved. The length of the CDR3 is 13 residues. The V end was cut by 0 bases, the J end by 4 bases, with 4 bases between. The germline gives CDR1 NSHNY, CDR2 SYGAGN. The part of the CDR3 DNA that was read is TGTGCCAGCAGTGATGCCAGCACCGGG. Encoded protein: CASSDASTG. In full, the CDR3 reads CASSDASTGQLYF.

Details on this clone: The genes and germline here are from mouse. The read gets to within 4 residues of the CDR3 end, and the germline J gene fills in the rest. The V call is TRBV19, the J call TRBJ1-1, with D uncertain. Germline lookup yields CDR1 FNHDT and CDR2 SITEND (reference sequence). The V end was cut by 5 bases, the J end by 1 base, with 9 bases between. This CDR3 has 13 amino acids. The CDR3 protein is CASSPNINTEVFF. The sequenced CDR3 bases are TGTGCCAGCAGCCCTAACATAAACACA.

Notes on this clone: The germline and genes are mouse ones. The read ends 4 residues shy of where the CDR3 ends; the end is completed using the germline J gene. The chain carries TRBV3 and TRBJ2-1; TRBD1 agrees at 7 bases. The V gene end was trimmed by 6 bases and the J gene end by 2 bases; junction bases not matched to a gene: 7. The CDR3 sequence is 15 residues long. Germline V lookup: CDR1 SNHLY, CDR2 FYNGKV (reference sequence). The sequenced CDR3 bases are TGTGCCAGCAGACGGGACAGCCCCTACTATGCT. This sequence encodes CASRRDSPYYA. The whole CDR3 sequence reads CASRRDSPYYAEQFF.

This clone has more than one count but fewer than ten. Gene names are the mouse ones. From the germline J gene comes the end of the CDR3, since the read stops 4 residues before it. The chain has TRBV1 and TRBJ1-1; the match to TRBD1 covers 11 bases. From germline, CDR1 is NSQYPW and CDR2 LRSPGD (reference sequence). CDR3 length: 15 residues. The CDR3 is CTCSPGQGADPEVFF. The DNA read from the CDR3 is TGCACCTGCAGCCCTGGACAGGGGGCGGACCCA. The whole variable domain, remainder taken from reference TRBV1 and TRBJ1-1, is VTLLEQNPRWRLVPRGQAVNLRCILKNSQYPWMSWYQQDLQKQLQWLFTLRSPGDKEVKSLPGADYLATRVTDTELRLQVANMSQGRTLYCTCSPGQGADPEVFFGKGTRLTVV.

Only a few counts were recorded for this clone. Mouse gene names and germline throughout. The CDR3 is cut off 4 residues early in the read; its end comes from the germline J gene. The V gene is TRBV17, the J gene TRBJ2-2; possible D gene TRBD2, 5 bases. Germline CDR1 and CDR2: MNHDT and YYDKIL. The CDR3 extends over 14 amino acids. Trimming took 7 bases from V and 0 from J, leaving 9 bases between them. The CDR3: CASTLGANTGQLYF. CDR3 DNA (partial): TGTGCTAGCACTCTGGGAGCAAACACCGGG.

To note about this clone: The listed genes are named as in mouse. The read gets to within 4 residues of the CDR3 end, and the germline J gene fills in the rest. The sample holds other DNA sequences that translate to the same CDR3. The genes are TRBV13-1 and TRBJ2-2; tentative D call: TRBD1 (6 bases). This CDR3 has 16 residues. Between the trimmed V and J ends, which lost 3 bases and 0 bases, there was a span of 12 bases. CDR1 and CDR2 (germline): NSHNY, SYGAGN. The CDR3 DNA, read in part, is TGTGCCAGCAGTGGAGGGACATCTGCAAACACCGGG. Translating it yields CASSGGTSANTG. The CDR3 in its entirety is CASSGGTSANTGQLYF.

Comments on this clone: Gene and germline names: mouse. The read terminates 4 residues before the CDR3 end, so the remaining end is supplied by the germline J gene. This specimen includes other DNA sequences encoding the same CDR3. This chain links TRBV19 with TRBJ2-5; perhaps TRBD1 as D (6 bases). CDR1 and CDR2 (germline): FNHDT, SITEND (reference sequence). V dropped 3 bases and J dropped 3 bases, with 8 bases sitting between them. The CDR3 is 13 amino acids. Partial CDR3 DNA: TGTGCCAGCAGTAGGCAGGGGCAAGAC. Amino acids: CASSRQGQD. In full, the CDR3 reads CASSRQGQDTQYF. Drawing the rest from reference TRBV19 and TRBJ2-5, the complete variable domain is GGIITQTPKFLIGQEGQKLTLKCQQNFNHDTMYWYRQDSGKGLRLIYYSITENDLQKGDLSEGYDASREKKSSFSLTVTSAQKNEMAVFLCASSRQGQDTQYFGPGTRLLVL.

Comment on this clone: The listed genes are named as in mouse. The observed sequence ends 3 residues before the CDR3 terminus, with the missing tail filled in from the germline J gene. The same CDR3 also results from other DNA sequences found in this sample. The chain carries TRBV19 and TRBJ1-6, with TRBD1 matching 8 bases. TRBJ1-6 is an open reading frame whose function is uncertain. Germline CDR1 FNHDT, CDR2 SITEND (reference sequence). Trimming removed 3 bases from V and 4 bases from J; junction bases left unmatched: 3. The CDR3 totals 15 residues. The chain's CDR3 is CASSTTGGYNSPLYF. Partial CDR3 DNA: TGTGCCAGCAGTACTACAGGGGGTTATAATTCGCCC.

On this clone itself: The gene names here belong to mouse. CDR3 amino acids: CASSHPNSPLYF. The CDR3 bases that were read are TGTGCCAGCAGCCATCCCAATTCGCCC. The rearrangement uses TRBV5 and TRBJ1-6; D gene ambiguous. The read ends 3 residues shy of where the CDR3 ends; the end is completed using the germline J gene. TRBJ1-6 is known as an ORF, though its function is uncertain. Germline V CDR1 and CDR2: LGHNA, YNLKQL (reference sequence). Trimming shortened V by 3 bases and J by 7 bases, and 4 bases separated the two germline ends. This CDR3 is built from 12 residues.

This clone showed up many times. Gene labels here are mouse ones. The DNA ends 4 residues before the CDR3 does, and the rest of the CDR3 is filled in from the germline J gene. The J gene is TRBJ1-2, the V gene TRBV13-3; 7 bases match TRBD1. CDR1 and CDR2 from the germline V gene are NNHDY and SYVADS. The CDR3 length is 13 residues. V shed 3 bases, J shed 1 base, and the junction held 0 bases outside the gene matches. CDR3 DNA (partial): TGTGCCAGCAGTGGGGACAGAAACTCC. This gives the protein CASSGDRNS. The full CDR3 sequence reads CASSGDRNSDYTF.